This TCR beta chain was identified in a study of blood T cell repertoires in COVID-19. Participants spanned ages about 18 to 90 years and resided in 20 to 30 US areas. Recovery meant two consecutive negative NP/OP PCR tests, professional clearance, or resolved symptoms. Here immunoSEQ multiplex PCR was the method, and the copy in TCRdb shows in-frame clones only, minus some. Of fewer than 350,000 clones listed, about 89% are singletons. V dropped 7 bases and J dropped 1; count of bases not matched to a gene: 7. Germline V lookup: CDR1 MNHNY, CDR2 SVGAGI (reference sequence). This CDR3 region has 15 residues.

The chain carries TRBV6-6 and TRBJ1-5, with 7 bases aligning to TRBD1. The sequenced material came from PBMCs or T cells enriched from blood (not recorded which). This sequence originates from a woman aged 40-49 years who had recovered from COVID-19. CDR3 loop: CASTTTGASNQPQHF. For the CDR3, the DNA is TGTGCCAGCACCACTACAGGGGCGAGCAATCAGCCCCAGCATTTT.